These 24 T cell receptor beta chains were sequenced from one sample in a study of shared clonotypes between healthy human individuals. The repertoire was sequenced with immunoSEQ multiplex PCR; TCRdb's copy has only in-frame clones and lacks some. The table shows about 1 million clones, with 75% occurring only once. The sequencing input was memory CD4+ T cells sorted from blood. The sample's subset: CD45RA-negative fraction. The receptor set was obtained from a man between 18 and 29 years old in good health.

This clone was seen more than once but under ten times. The sample contains more than one DNA sequence encoding this CDR3. The chain carries TRBV10-2 and TRBJ1-2, with 8 bases matching TRBD1. The CDR3 is 14 residues long. Trimming removed 2 bases from V and 4 bases from J; junction bases left unmatched: 3. Germline V lookup: CDR1 WSHSY, CDR2 SAAADI. CDR3 in amino acids: CASSEQGQGYGYTF. The CDR3 DNA sequence: TGCGCCAGCAGTGAGCAAGGACAGGGCTATGGCTACACCTTC.

The chain joins TRBV18 to TRBJ1-1, with 9 bases that match TRBD1. In germline, CDR1 is KGHSH, CDR2 LQKENI. The V and J ends lost 4 bases and 0 bases, in that order; junction bases with no gene match: 3. The CDR3 consists of 15 residues. DNA for the CDR3: TGTGCCAGCTCACTTCGACAGGGGGTGAACACTGAAGCTTTCTTT. This codes for CASSLRQGVNTEAFF.

The chain recombines TRBV18 with TRBJ1-3; D is possibly TRBD1 (6 bases). This CDR3 is built from 17 residues. V gave up 5 bases and J gave up 0 bases, with 17 bases separating them. Germline CDR1 KGHSH, CDR2 LQKENI. CDR3 in DNA: TGTGCCAGCTCAGCGTCGAACAGGGACCTCTCTGGAAACACCATATATTTT. Protein: CASSASNRDLSGNTIYF.

The chain combines TRBV5-4 with TRBJ1-2, with a possible D match to TRBD1 (5 bases). Trimming took 4 bases from V and 7 from J, leaving 23 bases between them. Germline values: CDR1 SGHNT, CDR2 YYREEE (reference sequence). The CDR3 runs 16 residues. The CDR3 sequence: CASSPRVGGGYSGYTF. The CDR3 DNA is TGTGCCAGCAGCCCCCGGGTAGGTGGGGGGTACAGTGGCTACACCTTC.

The V and J genes are TRBV28 and TRBJ2-7, with D tentatively TRBD2 (6 bases). V lost 6 bases and J 4 bases, leaving 16 bases between the germline ends. Germline CDR1 and CDR2: MDHEN and SYDVKM. The CDR3 spans 14 residues. CDR3 DNA sequence: TGTGCCAGCAGACCTGGACTTGGGAGGTACGAGCAGTACTTC. Translating gives CASRPGLGRYEQYF.

V gene TRBV5-1 combines with J gene TRBJ2-1, with D possibly TRBD2 on 6 matching bases. Germline CDR1 SGHRS, CDR2 YFSETQ. The CDR3 is made up of 15 amino acids. V lost 2 bases to trimming and J lost 0 bases, with 9 bases between them. The CDR3 spells CASSFGGNSYNEQFF. CDR3 DNA: TGCGCCAGCAGCTTTGGGGGGAACTCCTACAATGAGCAGTTCTTC.

The chain combines TRBV30 with TRBJ2-7; no reliable D call. This CDR3 has 12 amino acids. V lost 0 bases, J lost 6 bases, and 9 bases lay in between. CDR1 is GTSNPN and CDR2 is SVGIG in the germline V gene (reference sequence). The DNA of the CDR3 is TGTGCCTGGAGTGTACAGAACATCGAGCAGTACTTC. It encodes CAWSVQNIEQYF.

V gene TRBV5-1 combines with J gene TRBJ2-3, with D tentatively TRBD1 (5 bases). Looked up from germline, CDR1 is SGHRS and CDR2 is YFSETQ. CDR3 length: 12 residues. Trimming pared 2 bases from V and 6 bases from J, leaving 7 bases between. For the CDR3, the DNA is TGCGCCAGCAGCTTCAAGGGGGATACGCAGTATTTT. Translated: CASSFKGDTQYF. The full variable domain, with the rest looked up from reference TRBV5-1 and TRBJ2-3, is KAGVTQTPRYLIKTRGQQVTLSCSPISGHRSVSWYQQTPGQGLQFLFEYFSETQRNKGNFPGRFSGRQFSNSRSEMNVSTLELGDSALYLCASSFKGDTQYFGPGTRLTVL.

This sequence joins TRBV14 and TRBJ1-2; tentative D call: TRBD1 (5 bases). Germline V gene sequence: CDR1 SGHDN, CDR2 FVKESK. V was trimmed by 4 bases and J by 2 bases, leaving 14 bases between them. CDR3 length: 15 residues. The CDR3 bases are TGTGCCAGCAGCCCCCGGGGCGCGGGAAACTATGGCTACACCTTC. Translated, it gives CASSPRGAGNYGYTF.

The chain is built from TRBV28 and TRBJ2-5; D might be TRBD2 (6 bases). CDR1 is MDHEN and CDR2 is SYDVKM in the germline V gene. The CDR3 is 14 residues long. Trimming left V 7 bases short and J 5 bases short, with 17 bases between. The CDR3 reads CASTTAGSKETQYF. CDR3 in DNA: TGTGCCAGCACCACAGCGGGTTCCAAGGAGACCCAGTACTTC.

The J gene is TRBJ2-7, the V gene TRBV6-5; D may be TRBD1 (6 bases). This CDR3 region has 15 residues. CDR1 is MNHEY, CDR2 SVGAGI, per germline. Trimming shortened V by 0 bases and J by 0 bases, and 9 bases separated the two germline ends. The CDR3 sequence: CASSYSKDSSYEQYF. The CDR3, as DNA: TGTGCCAGCAGTTACTCGAAGGACAGCTCCTACGAGCAGTACTTC.

The chain has TRBV30 and TRBJ2-5; 9 bases fit TRBD1. This CDR3 has 13 amino acids. The germline V gene encodes CDR1 GTSNPN and CDR2 SVGIG (reference sequence). The V gene end was trimmed by 3 bases and the J gene end by 5 bases; junction bases not matched to a gene: 4. This CDR3 reads CAWSGTGRETQYF. The CDR3 nucleotides are TGTGCCTGGAGCGGGACAGGGCGTGAGACCCAGTACTTC.

About this clone itself: The same CDR3 can be traced to other DNA sequences in this sample. The rearrangement links TRBV30 to TRBJ2-3, with 10 bases that match TRBD2. J gave up 1 base and V 1 base, and 2 bases lay outside the gene matches. The CDR3 contains 15 residues. Germline CDR1 and CDR2: GTSNPN and SVGIG (reference sequence). This chain's CDR3 is CAWSGTSGRTDTQYF. In DNA, the CDR3 is TGTGCCTGGAGTGGGACTAGCGGACGCACAGATACGCAGTATTTT.

With respect to this clone: The same CDR3 can be traced to other DNA sequences in this sample. The chain uses TRBV10-1 and TRBJ2-5; D is possibly TRBD2 (5 bases). This CDR3 comprises 12 residues. The germline CDR1 and CDR2 sequences are WNHNN and SYGVQD (reference sequence). V lost 6 bases, J lost 5 bases, and 10 bases lay in between. The CDR3: CASSAGGETQYF. The CDR3 DNA is TGCGCCAGCAGCGCCGGCGGGGAGACCCAGTACTTC.

The chain combines TRBV7-9 with TRBJ2-1; a weak D match, TRBD2 (5 bases). Germline values: CDR1 SEHNR, CDR2 FQNEAQ (reference sequence). CDR3 length equals 14 residues. The V and J ends lost 1 base and 7 bases respectively, with 11 bases between them. CDR3 region: CASSLELDGNEQFF. The CDR3 nucleotides read TGTGCCAGCAGCTTAGAACTAGATGGGAATGAGCAGTTCTTC.

This clone was detected only a few times. The CDR3 sequence is CASSLYMTNSPLHF. The CDR3 DNA is TGTGCCAGCAGTTTATACATGACGAATTCACCCCTCCACTTT. The chain combines TRBV28 with TRBJ1-6; D uncertain. The CDR3 sequence is 14 residues long. Germline lookup yields CDR1 MDHEN and CDR2 SYDVKM. Trimming took 1 base from V and 7 from J, leaving 8 bases between them.

The chain employs TRBV10-3 and TRBJ1-2; D uncertain. V lost 2 bases to trimming and J lost 1 base, with 5 bases between them. The germline V gene encodes CDR1 ENHRY and CDR2 SYGVKD. The CDR3 sequence is 13 residues long. CDR3 nucleotide sequence: TGTGCCATCAGTGAGGACGGTAACTATGGCTACACCTTC. Translation: CAISEDGNYGYTF.

This chain uses TRBV11-1 with TRBJ1-1; D is unclear. The CDR3 sequence is 17 residues long. CDR1 is SGHAT and CDR2 is FQDESV in the germline V gene (reference sequence). Trimming took off 1 base at V and 1 base at J, with 16 bases between the two ends. CDR3 sequence: CASSLESWRARNTEAFF. The CDR3 coding sequence is TGTGCCAGCAGCTTAGAGTCCTGGAGGGCTCGGAACACTGAAGCTTTCTTT.

Turning to this clone: It may be a read error: a sequence one base away is much more abundant. The chain recombines TRBV2 with TRBJ2-2; D gene unclear. V was trimmed by 5 bases and J by 3 bases, leaving 4 bases between them. This CDR3 region has 12 residues. Germline CDR1 SNHLY, CDR2 FYNNEI. The CDR3 here is CASSLDTGELFF. The CDR3 DNA reads as TGTGCCAGCAGTCTCGACACCGGGGAGCTGTTTTTT.

This rearrangement joins TRBV28 to TRBJ2-4; D remains unclear. The length of the CDR3 is 16 residues. Trimming cost V 3 bases and J 3 bases, with 15 bases left between them. In germline, CDR1 is MDHEN, CDR2 SYDVKM. The chain's CDR3 is CASSFPQGDGKNIQYF. As DNA, the CDR3 is TGTGCCAGCAGTTTCCCTCAAGGAGATGGCAAAAACATTCAGTACTTC.

This chain joins TRBV10-3 and TRBJ2-3, with a weak D call TRBD1 (5 bases). CDR1 is ENHRY, CDR2 SYGVKD, per germline. This CDR3 has 13 amino acids. V lost 7 bases, J lost 1 base, and 9 bases lay in between. This CDR3 is CAITQAGTDTQYF. DNA for the CDR3: TGTGCCATCACACAGGCTGGCACAGATACGCAGTATTTT.

This clone was observed a handful of times. The chain joins TRBV7-9 to TRBJ1-3; D is uncertain. Trimming took 5 bases from V and 0 from J, leaving 14 bases between them. The CDR3 loop spans 16 amino acids. CDR1 and CDR2 (germline): SEHNR, FQNEAQ (reference sequence). The CDR3 is CASSPGSGPSGNTIYF. The CDR3 coding sequence is TGTGCCAGCAGCCCAGGCTCAGGACCCTCTGGAAACACCATATATTTT. The full variable domain, rest sourced from reference TRBV7-9 and TRBJ1-3, is DTGVSQNPRHKITKRGQNVTFRCDPISEHNRLYWYRQTLGQGPEFLTYFQNEAQLEKSRLLSDRFSAERPKGSFSTLEIQRTEQGDSAMYLCASSPGSGPSGNTIYFGEGSWLTVV.

J is TRBJ2-1 and V is TRBV5-1; D assignment may be TRBD1 or TRBD2 (5 bases each). The CDR3 covers 15 residues. Trimming pared 3 bases from V and 3 bases from J, leaving 13 bases between. CDR1 SGHRS and CDR2 YFSETQ come from the germline V gene. The CDR3 coding sequence is TGCGCCAGCAGCTGGGACCAGCAGAACTACAATGAGCAGTTCTTC. Amino acids: CASSWDQQNYNEQFF.

To note about this clone: Other nucleotide sequences from this sample produce the same CDR3. V usage is TRBV7-8 and J usage is TRBJ2-7; 11 bases are a match to TRBD1. The germline V gene has CDR1 SGHVS and CDR2 FQNEAQ. CDR3 length equals 15 residues. Trimming at V came to 1 base and at J to 2 bases, leaving 1 base not matched to a gene. The CDR3 region is CASSLGGQGAYEQYF. The DNA of the CDR3 is TGTGCCAGCAGCTTAGGGGGACAGGGGGCCTACGAGCAGTACTTC.